The 20 T cell receptor beta chains below all came from one sample that was sequenced in a study of shared clonotypes between healthy human individuals. Clones were read by immunoSEQ multiplex PCR, and TCRdb kept only the in-frame ones, dropping some. This sample has roughly 510,000 clones, with 60% to 80% found just once. Source material: PBMCs. The source of these receptors is a middle-aged woman in good health. Some clones in this sample may be carry-over from other donors' samples.

This chain links TRBV19 with TRBJ1-2; no firm D call. Germline lookup yields CDR1 LNHDA and CDR2 SQIVND (reference sequence). The CDR3 loop spans 14 amino acids. V lost 5 bases and J lost 8, with 18 bases in between. The CDR3 is CASSPGSPLRGYTF. CDR3 sequence (DNA): TGTGCCAGTAGTCCGGGGAGCCCCCTGAGGGGCTACACCTTC.

The V gene is TRBV27, the J gene TRBJ2-7; no firm D call. This CDR3 has 15 residues. CDR1 is MNHEY and CDR2 is SMNVEV in the germline V gene (reference sequence). Between the trimmed V and J ends, which lost 0 bases and 0 bases, there was a span of 9 bases. The CDR3, as DNA: TGTGCCAGCAGTTTATCGGGCGGTTACTCCTACGAGCAGTACTTC. Translation: CASSLSGGYSYEQYF.

V and J are TRBV6-1 and TRBJ2-1; D unclear. V dropped 6 bases and J dropped 10 bases, with 16 bases sitting between them. The CDR3 length is 13 residues. Germline assignment: CDR1 MNHNS and CDR2 SASEGT. CDR3 sequence reads: CASSATAVGEQFF. As DNA, the CDR3 is TGTGCCAGCAGCGCCACTGCGGTGGGGGAGCAGTTCTTC.

The chain is built from TRBV2 and TRBJ2-7, with D possibly being TRBD1 (6 bases). From germline, CDR1 is SNHLY and CDR2 FYNNEI. V dropped 7 bases and J dropped 5 bases, with 15 bases sitting between them. The CDR3 covers 13 residues. The CDR3 protein is CASKSPQGHEQYF. The CDR3 DNA sequence: TGTGCCAGCAAATCCCCACAGGGCCACGAGCAGTACTTC.

This clone was detected only once. The genes are TRBV5-1 and TRBJ1-1, with D uncertain. Trimming removed 4 bases at V and 1 base at J, with 11 bases between. Per the germline V gene, CDR1 is SGHRS and CDR2 is YFSETQ. The CDR3 spans 14 residues. The DNA of the CDR3 is TGCGCCAGCAGCCATGACCCGCGGAACACTGAAGCTTTCTTT. This translates into CASSHDPRNTEAFF.

The chain is built from TRBV28 and TRBJ2-5; D call uncertain. V gave up 7 bases and J gave up 1 base, with 16 bases separating them. This CDR3 has 15 residues. The germline gives CDR1 MDHEN, CDR2 SYDVKM. The CDR3 DNA sequence: TGTGCCAGCACCAACCTGGCCTCCAGCCAAGAGACCCAGTACTTC. Translating gives CASTNLASSQETQYF.

This rearrangement joins TRBV7-9 to TRBJ2-7; D unresolved. CDR1 is SEHNR and CDR2 is FQNEAQ in the germline V gene (reference sequence). This CDR3 region has 14 residues. The ends were cut back, 6 bases at V and 12 bases at J, with 24 bases in the middle. The CDR3 sequence is CASSPNSGFLQPYF. CDR3 in DNA: TGTGCCAGCAGTCCAAACTCCGGGTTCCTTCAGCCGTACTTC.

The rearrangement links TRBV7-2 to TRBJ2-7, with D possibly TRBD2 on 5 matching bases. V lost 2 bases, J lost 5 bases, and 16 bases lay in between. From germline, CDR1 is SGHTA and CDR2 FQGNSA. This CDR3 region has 15 residues. CDR3 in amino acids: CASSLRGHLEDEQYF. CDR3 coding DNA: TGTGCCAGCAGCTTACGGGGTCACCTGGAAGACGAGCAGTACTTC.

The V gene is TRBV5-1, the J gene TRBJ2-1; no reliable D call. V was shortened by 0 bases and J by 4 bases, with 8 bases between the two germline ends. CDR3 length: 14 residues. Germline V gene sequence: CDR1 SGHRS, CDR2 YFSETQ. CDR3 amino acids: CASSLGPRYNEQFF. CDR3 nucleotides: TGCGCCAGCAGCTTGGGCCCCCGATACAATGAGCAGTTCTTC.

This clone was seen a few times. The genes are TRBV5-1 and TRBJ2-2; TRBD2 matches at 14 bases. Germline V lookup: CDR1 SGHRS, CDR2 YFSETQ. The J segment lost 5 bases and the V segment lost 3 bases, leaving 6 bases of the junction unmatched. The CDR3 has 17 residues. CDR3 coding DNA: TGCGCCAGCAGCTCGAACGGACTAGCGGGAGGTACCGGGGAGCTGTTTTTT. Protein: CASSSNGLAGGTGELFF. The complete variable domain, with remaining parts taken from reference TRBV5-1 and TRBJ2-2, reads KAGVTQTPRYLIKTRGQQVTLSCSPISGHRSVSWYQQTPGQGLQFLFEYFSETQRNKGNFPGRFSGRQFSNSRSEMNVSTLELGDSALYLCASSSNGLAGGTGELFFGEGSRLTVL.

V and J are TRBV2 and TRBJ2-7; no clear D gene. The germline V gene encodes CDR1 SNHLY and CDR2 FYNNEI. V lost 3 bases, J lost 6 bases, and 9 bases lay in between. The CDR3 length is 12 residues. CDR3 protein: CASSDVGIEQYF. Written as DNA, the CDR3 is TGTGCCAGCAGTGATGTGGGGATCGAGCAGTACTTC.

This clone was seen once. The CDR3 coding sequence is TGTGCCAGCAGCTTAAACAGAAACACCGGGGAGCTGTTTTTT. Translated, it gives CASSLNRNTGELFF. V usage is TRBV7-2 and J usage is TRBJ2-2; D is uncertain. The CDR3 totals 14 residues. Germline V gene lookup returns CDR1 SGHTA and CDR2 FQGNSA. V lost 2 bases and J 2 bases, leaving 6 bases between the germline ends.

The chain links TRBV7-8 to TRBJ1-4, with TRBD1 matching 7 bases. Germline V lookup: CDR1 SGHVS, CDR2 FQNEAQ. Germline trimming cut 4 bases from V and 4 bases from J; bases unmatched to any gene: 3. There are 14 residues in the CDR3. CDR3 loop: CASSSTGLNEKLFF. The CDR3 nucleotides are TGTGCCAGCAGCTCGACAGGGCTTAATGAAAAACTGTTTTTT.

This sequence joins TRBV6-5 and TRBJ2-1, with 13 positions matching TRBD2. V was pared by 2 bases and J by 7 bases, with 5 bases of the junction left unmatched. This CDR3 contains 16 residues. Germline V CDR1 and CDR2: MNHEY, SVGAGI. CDR3 sequence reads: CASSYGGLAGLNEQFF. For the CDR3, the DNA is TGTGCCAGCAGTTACGGGGGACTAGCGGGATTGAATGAGCAGTTCTTC.

The chain is built from TRBV19 and TRBJ2-5, with TRBD1 as a possible D gene (5 bases). V was trimmed by 3 bases and J by 1 base, leaving 9 bases between them. CDR1 LNHDA and CDR2 SQIVND come from the germline V gene (reference sequence). The length of the CDR3 is 14 residues. CDR3 in DNA: TGTGCCAGTAGTATTGGTGGGGCCCAAGAGACCCAGTACTTC. Its translation: CASSIGGAQETQYF.

CDR3 coding DNA: TGTGCCAGCAGCTTATGGAGGGAAAAACTGTTTTTT. It translates to CASSLWREKLFF. The rearrangement uses TRBV7-6 and TRBJ1-4; D is uncertain. The CDR3 has 12 residues. Trimming left V 2 bases short and J 8 bases short, with 6 bases between. The germline CDR1 and CDR2 sequences are SGHVS and FNYEAQ.

The chain uses TRBV19 and TRBJ2-2; TRBD2 matches at 13 bases. V shed 8 bases, J shed 7 bases, and the junction held 7 bases outside the gene matches. The germline V gene encodes CDR1 LNHDA and CDR2 SQIVND (reference sequence). The CDR3 covers 15 residues. DNA for the CDR3: TGTGCCAGTGGGACTAGCGGGACGGTGGTCGGGGAGCTGTTTTTT. Amino acids: CASGTSGTVVGELFF.

This clone is a singleton in its sample. This rearrangement joins TRBV7-9 to TRBJ1-2; no reliable D call. V was shortened by 5 bases and J by 4 bases, with 11 bases between the two germline ends. CDR3 length equals 13 residues. Germline CDR1 reads SEHNR; CDR2 reads FQNEAQ (reference sequence). CDR3 nucleotides: TGTGCCAGCAGCCCCCAGAGTTCCTATGGCTACACCTTC. It codes for CASSPQSSYGYTF.

Worth noting for this clone: The identical CDR3 is also encoded by other nucleotide sequences in the sample. The rearrangement links TRBV5-1 to TRBJ2-7, with D perhaps TRBD1 (5 bases). From germline, CDR1 is SGHRS and CDR2 YFSETQ. Trimming took off 3 bases at V and 3 bases at J, with 7 bases between the two ends. The CDR3 is made up of 12 amino acids. The CDR3 nucleotides are TGCGCCAGCAGCTCCCAGGGCTACGAGCAGTACTTC. It specifies CASSSQGYEQYF.

Note on this clone: One end of the junction is discordant with germline, which a read error may explain. The J gene is TRBJ2-5, the V gene TRBV7-7; D is uncertain. Germline CDR1 reads SSHAT; CDR2 reads FNYEAQ (reference sequence). The CDR3 is made up of 13 amino acids. CDR3 in amino acids: CASSLVVGETQYF. CDR3 in DNA: TGTGCTAGCAGCTTAGTAGTCGGGGAGACCCAGTACTTC.